The 15 T cell receptor beta chains below all came from one sample that was sequenced in a study of blood T cells in healthy people across ages. It was with a sample-barcoded 5' primer and a J-beta primer mix that a second PCR of roughly 7 to 12 cycles was run. From the 5' RACE reads, TCRdb called clonotypes with MiXCR, one entry per CDR3 protein. Of about 1.8 million distinct CDR3 sequences in the sample, about 50% were seen once. The sequenced sample consisted of blood. The receptors stem from a woman aged 40 to 50 in good health.

The sample holds one count of this clonotype. The rearrangement links TRBV6-2 or TRBV6-3 to TRBJ1-5; D unresolved. The CDR3 consists of 13 residues. Trimming stripped 6 bases from V and 6 bases from J, with 12 bases between. CDR1 is MNHEY and CDR2 is SVGEGT in the germline V gene. CDR3 loop: CASSKGGFQPQHF. The CDR3 region has the DNA TGTGCCAGCAGCAAAGGTGGGTTTCAGCCCCAGCATTTT.

The chain joins TRBV21-1 to TRBJ2-1; the table's D call TRBD1 went unverified against the DNA. TRBV21-1 is given as a pseudogene. The CDR3 is 17 amino acids. The CDR3: CASSNWLLLDRYNEQFF. CDR3 DNA sequence: TGTGCCAGCAGCAATTGGCTTCTATTGGACAGGTACAATGAGCAGTTCTTC.

The chain couples TRBV7-2 to TRBJ2-1, with D uncertain. V lost 1 base and J lost 0, with 10 bases in between. This CDR3 region has 16 residues. Germline V gene sequence: CDR1 SGHTA, CDR2 FQGNSA. CDR3 in amino acids: CASSLGLGGSYNEQFF. The CDR3 nucleotides are TGTGCCAGCAGCTTAGGTCTTGGTGGCTCCTACAATGAGCAGTTCTTC.

This chain joins TRBV7-2 and TRBJ2-3; 8 bases map to TRBD1. Germline V gives CDR1 SGHTA, CDR2 FQGNSA. The CDR3 contains 17 residues. J gave up 3 bases and V 5 bases, and 13 bases lay outside the gene matches. CDR3 bases: TGTGCCAGCAGCATCGGACAGGGCTTATTAATAACAGATACGCAGTATTTT. Translated, it gives CASSIGQGLLITDTQYF.

The rearrangement joins TRBV27 to TRBJ1-6; tentative D call: TRBD1 (5 bases). The CDR3 has 18 residues. Trimming removed 4 bases from V and 0 bases from J, with 16 bases in between. In germline, CDR1 is MNHEY, CDR2 SMNVEV (reference sequence). The CDR3 region is CASSSGPGRSSYNSPLHF. The CDR3 DNA reads TGTGCCAGCAGTTCGGGTCCAGGGCGCAGCTCCTATAATTCACCCCTCCACTTT.

V gene TRBV14 combines with J gene TRBJ2-2; no clear D. V dropped 0 bases and J dropped 7 bases, with 6 bases sitting between them. Per the germline V gene, CDR1 is SGHDN and CDR2 is FVKESK. This CDR3 spans 13 amino acids. CDR3 in amino acids: CASSQDLGGELFF. CDR3 DNA sequence: TGTGCCAGCAGCCAAGATCTGGGCGGGGAGCTGTTTTTT.

This clonotype was seen more than once but under ten times. The rearrangement links TRBV10-3 to TRBJ1-5; D not certain. Germline V gives CDR1 ENHRY, CDR2 SYGVKD. This CDR3 region has 13 residues. The V end lost 2 bases, the J end lost 5 bases, and 7 bases lay between the germline ends. CDR3 DNA sequence: TGTGCCATCAGTGAGGGGGAAGATCAGCCCCAGCATTTT. It encodes CAISEGEDQPQHF.

The rearrangement uses TRBV28 and TRBJ2-3; D is possibly TRBD1 (6 bases). The CDR3 sequence is 15 residues long. Germline CDR1 MDHEN, CDR2 SYDVKM. V was shortened by 8 bases and J by 3 bases, with 18 bases between the two germline ends. The CDR3 region is CASLRSPGETDTQYF. Written as DNA, the CDR3 is TGTGCCAGCCTTAGGTCCCCAGGGGAGACAGATACGCAGTATTTT.

The chain combines TRBV6-5 with TRBJ1-2, with D possibly TRBD1 on 6 matching bases. Trimming stripped 4 bases from V and 1 base from J, with 22 bases between. The CDR3 spans 18 residues. Germline V lookup: CDR1 MNHEY, CDR2 SVGAGI. CDR3 amino acids: CASSFQGRLRLINYGYTF. DNA for the CDR3: TGTGCCAGCAGTTTTCAGGGGCGGTTAAGGTTGATTAACTATGGCTACACCTTC.

This clonotype was recorded once. The CDR3 here is CASSYEQVEETQYF. As DNA, the CDR3 is TGTGCCAGCAGTTATGAACAGGTTGAAGAGACCCAGTACTTC. The chain recombines TRBV6-5 with TRBJ2-5; D may be TRBD1 (5 bases). V was cut by 3 bases and J by 3 bases, with 11 bases left in between. Germline CDR1 and CDR2: MNHEY and SVGAGI. The CDR3 covers 14 residues.

CDR3 sequence reads: CASSLQAGGPDNEQFF. CDR3 sequence (DNA): TGTGCCAGCAGTTTACAAGCGGGGGGGCCGGACAATGAGCAGTTCTTC. The chain links TRBV12-3 or TRBV12-4 to TRBJ2-1; 10 positions agree with TRBD2. V gave up 2 bases and J gave up 5 bases; unmatched junction bases: 6. This CDR3 region has 16 residues.

The rearrangement links TRBV10-2 to TRBJ2-6; 11 bases match TRBD1. The J segment lost 2 bases and the V segment lost 10 bases, leaving 10 bases of the junction unmatched. The CDR3 is 17 amino acids. Germline CDR1 is WSHSY and CDR2 is SAAADI. CDR3 nucleotides: TGCGCCACCTCCGGACAGGGGGCCTTCCCTGGGGCCAACGTCCTGACTTTC. It specifies CATSGQGAFPGANVLTF.

This clonotype occurred a few times. The chain joins TRBV4-3 to TRBJ2-3; a possible D gene is TRBD2 (6 bases). Trimming cost V 0 bases and J 2 bases, with 21 bases left between them. The CDR3 loop spans 19 amino acids. From germline, CDR1 is LGHNA and CDR2 YSLEER. CDR3 DNA: TGCGCCAGCAGCCAAGATCCGGAGAAACTAGCCTCCCTCACAGATACGCAGTATTTT. This encodes CASSQDPEKLASLTDTQYF.

This chain links TRBV7-2 with TRBJ2-7; D is ambiguous. The CDR3 runs 13 residues. The germline gives CDR1 SGHTA, CDR2 FQGNSA. The V end was cut by 6 bases, the J end by 5 bases, with 14 bases between. CDR3 sequence: CASRDRSADEQYF. The CDR3 DNA sequence: TGTGCCAGCAGGGACCGCTCCGCCGACGAGCAGTACTTC.

The chain recombines TRBV4-1 with TRBJ1-1, with a tentative D call TRBD1 (6 bases). The CDR3 totals 16 residues. Trimming cost V 4 bases and J 3 bases, with 18 bases left between them. Germline values: CDR1 MGHRA, CDR2 YSYEKL. DNA of the CDR3: TGCGCCAGCAGCCCTATACCCGACAGGACTTACACTGAAGCTTTCTTT. This codes for CASSPIPDRTYTEAFF.